What follows describes a single TCR beta chain. What it binds is unknown. TCR beta CDR3 regions were amplified from RNA transcripts. The HTBI primer set served for first-round RT-PCR of the TCR CDR3. TCRdb redid the calling of the multiplex PCR reads with MiXCR, one entry per CDR3 protein. The data show about 570,000 distinct CDR3 sequences, with approximately 44% seen just once and about 20% held by the top ten. Lactation, pregnancy, other autoimmune disease or uncontrolled infection led to exclusion of patients. Thyroid ultrasound, orbital computed tomography, clinical symptoms, and serum thyroxine and TRAb underpinned diagnoses. This sample is drawn from a study of T cells in Graves' hyperthyroidism and ophthalmopathy. The study's findings and limits: The model forecast ophthalmopathy, anticipating it by a median around 6.5 months before onset.

The CDR3 is 13 residues long. Germline V gene sequence: CDR1 SQVTM, CDR2 ANQGSEA. V dropped 8 bases and J dropped 3 bases, with 17 bases sitting between them. The rearrangement links TRBV29-1 to TRBJ2-7; D uncertain. Source material: peripheral blood or thyroid tissue (not recorded which). The TCR was taken from an adult woman with Graves' disease, either hyperthyroidism or ophthalmopathy (not recorded which). CDR3: CSLGTRPIYEQYF. CDR3 nucleotide sequence: TGCAGCTTGGGAACACGACCTATCTACGAGCAGTACTTC.